The next 14 T cell receptor beta chains were all read from a single sample in a study of OX40 agonist ivuxolimab in advanced cancers. TCRdb keeps only in-frame clones here, not all; method: immunoSEQ multiplex PCR. The sample carries fewer than 25,000 clones, 70% to 90% recorded once. The input for sequencing was CD4+ or CD8+ T cells sorted from blood, taken in a trial of the OX40 agonist ivuxolimab. The receptors were sampled from an adult with an advanced solid tumor such as melanoma, head and neck, liver or kidney cancer.

J is TRBJ2-1 and V is TRBV28; no reliable D call. This CDR3 is built from 14 residues. Trimming stripped 6 bases from V and 7 bases from J, with 16 bases between. Germline CDR1 and CDR2: MDHEN and SYDVKM. For the CDR3, the DNA is TGTGCCAGCAGGGCCGCAGTACAGTGGAATGAGCAGTTCTTC. Amino acids: CASRAAVQWNEQFF. Full variable domain (rest looked up from reference TRBV28 and TRBJ2-1): DVKVTQSSRYLVKRTGEKVFLECVQDMDHENMFWYRQDPGLGLRLIYFSYDVKMKEKGDIPEGYSVSREKKERFSLILESASTNQTSMYLCASRAAVQWNEQFFGPGTRLTVL.

This chain connects TRBV4-1 to TRBJ2-5; perhaps TRBD2 as D (7 bases). V was shortened by 3 bases and J by 7 bases, with 15 bases between the two germline ends. Germline CDR1 reads MGHRA; CDR2 reads YSYEKL. This CDR3 spans 14 amino acids. In DNA, the CDR3 is TGCGCCAGCAGCCACCCCGGGGAGGGGGTGACCCAGTACTTC. Translation: CASSHPGEGVTQYF.

The genes are TRBV2 and TRBJ2-7, with 7 positions matching TRBD1. The germline V gene encodes CDR1 SNHLY and CDR2 FYNNEI. This CDR3 is built from 13 residues. Losses at the gene ends were 5 bases for V and 7 bases for J; bases not matched to a gene: 8. DNA for the CDR3: TGTGCCAGCAGTCCAAAGATGGACAGGGAGCAGTACTTC. Its protein is CASSPKMDREQYF. The complete variable domain, with remaining parts taken from reference TRBV2 and TRBJ2-7, reads EPEVTQTPSHQVTQMGQEVILRCVPISNHLYFYWYRQILGQKVEFLVSFYNNEISEKSEIFDDQFSVERPDGSNFTLKIRSTKLEDSAMYFCASSPKMDREQYFGPGTRLTVT.

The chain employs TRBV4-2 and TRBJ1-6; tentatively, D is TRBD1 (6 bases). Germline V lookup: CDR1 LGHNA, CDR2 YNFKEQ. V was cut by 0 bases and J by 3 bases, with 18 bases left in between. CDR3 length: 19 amino acids. DNA of the CDR3: TGTGCCAGCAGCCAAGAAGGGGGGATGGCAGGCCGCTATAATTCACCCCTCCACTTT. Translated, it gives CASSQEGGMAGRYNSPLHF.

The chain uses TRBV4-1 and TRBJ2-7; D may correspond to TRBD1 or TRBD2 (6 bases each). The germline V gene encodes CDR1 MGHRA and CDR2 YSYEKL. CDR3 size: 16 residues. V was cut by 0 bases and J by 2 bases, with 14 bases left in between. The CDR3 coding sequence is TGCGCCAGCAGCCAAGACACAGGGACGGGGGCCTACGAGCAGTACTTC. It codes for CASSQDTGTGAYEQYF.

Worth noting for this clone: This specimen includes other DNA sequences encoding the same CDR3. The chain carries TRBV5-1 and TRBJ1-3; no firm D call. The V gene lost 4 bases and the J gene lost 1 base, with 6 bases spanning the gap. Germline V CDR1 and CDR2: SGHRS, YFSETQ. This CDR3 comprises 13 residues. The CDR3 reads CASSLNSGNTIYF. CDR3 coding DNA: TGCGCCAGCAGCCTGAATTCTGGAAACACCATATATTTT. The full variable domain, rest sourced from reference TRBV5-1 and TRBJ1-3, is KAGVTQTPRYLIKTRGQQVTLSCSPISGHRSVSWYQQTPGQGLQFLFEYFSETQRNKGNFPGRFSGRQFSNSRSEMNVSTLELGDSALYLCASSLNSGNTIYFGEGSWLTVV.

This rearrangement joins TRBV19 to TRBJ1-1; tentative D call: TRBD1 (6 bases). Germline V gives CDR1 LNHDA, CDR2 SQIVND (reference sequence). CDR3 length: 14 residues. V was clipped by 0 bases and J by 4 bases, with 9 bases between them. The CDR3 region has the DNA TGTGCCAGTAGTATAGATTTAGGGGGCACTGAAGCTTTCTTT. It is translated as CASSIDLGGTEAFF.

V usage is TRBV27 and J usage is TRBJ2-5; 14 bases align to TRBD2. Germline assignment: CDR1 MNHEY and CDR2 SMNVEV (reference sequence). This CDR3 comprises 17 residues. The trim removed 6 bases at V and 5 bases at J, leaving 11 bases unmatched. For the CDR3, the DNA is TGTGCCAGCAGCTTCGGACTAGCGGGAGGAGCCGGGGAGACCCAGTACTTC. This gives the protein CASSFGLAGGAGETQYF.

V and J are TRBV27 and TRBJ2-3; no clear D gene. Germline V gives CDR1 MNHEY, CDR2 SMNVEV (reference sequence). Between the trimmed V and J ends, which lost 3 bases and 4 bases, there was a span of 11 bases. This CDR3 is 14 amino acids long. For the CDR3, the DNA is TGTGCCAGCAGTTTGGGCCAGCCCCCAGATACGCAGTATTTT. Protein product: CASSLGQPPDTQYF.

The chain combines TRBV7-8 with TRBJ2-2; 13 bases line up with TRBD2. CDR3 length: 15 residues. V lost 1 base to trimming and J lost 13 bases; unmatched junction nucleotides: 6. Germline loops: CDR1 SGHVS, CDR2 FQNEAQ. CDR3 region: CASSLGGLAGSGLFF. The DNA of the CDR3 is TGTGCCAGCAGCTTAGGGGGACTAGCGGGATCGGGGCTGTTTTTT.

The CDR3 DNA sequence: TGTGCCAGCAGATCATTGCCACAGGGGGCTAACTATGGCTACACCTTC. Translation gives CASRSLPQGANYGYTF. The chain has TRBV27 and TRBJ1-2; 8 bases are a match to TRBD1. Germline V lookup: CDR1 MNHEY, CDR2 SMNVEV (reference sequence). The CDR3 has 16 amino acids. Trimming removed 6 bases from V and 0 bases from J; junction bases left unmatched: 9.

V is TRBV9 and J is TRBJ2-1; no reliable D call. The CDR3 totals 13 residues. Germline CDR1 SGDLS, CDR2 YYNGEE. Trimming left V 3 bases short and J 7 bases short, with 11 bases between. The DNA of the CDR3 is TGTGCCAGCAGCGCATTTCTAGGGAATGAGCAGTTCTTC. Its protein is CASSAFLGNEQFF.

The chain recombines TRBV27 with TRBJ2-7; tentatively, D is TRBD2 (5 bases). Germline V gene lookup returns CDR1 MNHEY and CDR2 SMNVEV (reference sequence). V was cut by 6 bases and J by 0 bases, with 9 bases left in between. The length of the CDR3 is 13 residues. The CDR3 coding sequence is TGTGCCAGCAGAGTAGCGAACTCCTACGAGCAGTACTTC. As protein: CASRVANSYEQYF.

This clone was counted a few times. The chain combines TRBV9 with TRBJ1-1, with D uncertain. The V gene's germline CDR1 is SGDLS and CDR2 YYNGEE. V was pared by 0 bases and J by 3 bases, with 3 bases between. The CDR3 is 12 amino acids. The CDR3 region has the DNA TGTGCCAGCAGCGTAGAAGACACTGAAGCTTTCTTT. It translates to CASSVEDTEAFF.